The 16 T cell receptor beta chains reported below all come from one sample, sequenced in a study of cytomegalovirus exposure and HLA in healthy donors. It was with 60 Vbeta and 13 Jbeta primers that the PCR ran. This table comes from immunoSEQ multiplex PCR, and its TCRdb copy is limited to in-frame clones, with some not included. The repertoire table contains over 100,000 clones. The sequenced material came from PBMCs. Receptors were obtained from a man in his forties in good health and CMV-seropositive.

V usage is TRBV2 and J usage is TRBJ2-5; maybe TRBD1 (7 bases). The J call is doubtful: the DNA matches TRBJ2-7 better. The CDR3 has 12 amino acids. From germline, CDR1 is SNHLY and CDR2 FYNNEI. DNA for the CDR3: TGTGCCAGCAGTGCCAGGGGGGACGAGCAGTACTTC. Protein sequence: CASSARGDEQYF.

The CDR3: CASGGVTGLNTEAFF. CDR3 nucleotides: TGTGCCAGTGGCGGTGTGACAGGGCTGAACACTGAAGCTTTCTTT. The J gene is TRBJ1-1, the V gene TRBV19, with 7 bases matching TRBD1. V was pared by 8 bases and J by 0 bases, with 9 bases of the junction left unmatched. CDR1 and CDR2 from the germline V gene are LNHDA and SQIVND (reference sequence). This CDR3 region has 15 residues.

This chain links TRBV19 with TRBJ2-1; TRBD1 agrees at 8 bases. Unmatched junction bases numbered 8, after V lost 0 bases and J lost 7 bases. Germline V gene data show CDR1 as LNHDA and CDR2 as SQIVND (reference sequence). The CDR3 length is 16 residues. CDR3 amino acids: CASSIDRGLPGNEQFF. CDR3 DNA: TGTGCCAGTAGTATAGACAGGGGGCTGCCTGGTAATGAGCAGTTCTTC.

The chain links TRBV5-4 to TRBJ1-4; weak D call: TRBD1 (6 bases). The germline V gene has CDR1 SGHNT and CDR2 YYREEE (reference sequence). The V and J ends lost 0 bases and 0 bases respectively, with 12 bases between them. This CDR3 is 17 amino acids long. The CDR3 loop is CASSLAAGAATNEKLFF. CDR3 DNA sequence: TGTGCCAGCAGCTTGGCCGCGGGGGCCGCAACTAATGAAAAACTGTTTTTT.

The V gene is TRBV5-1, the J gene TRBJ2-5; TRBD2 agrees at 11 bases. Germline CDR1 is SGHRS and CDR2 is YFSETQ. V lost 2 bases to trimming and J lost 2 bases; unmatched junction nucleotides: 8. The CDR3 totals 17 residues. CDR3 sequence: CASSFPFSGREQETQYF. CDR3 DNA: TGCGCCAGCAGCTTCCCGTTTAGCGGGAGGGAACAAGAGACCCAGTACTTC.

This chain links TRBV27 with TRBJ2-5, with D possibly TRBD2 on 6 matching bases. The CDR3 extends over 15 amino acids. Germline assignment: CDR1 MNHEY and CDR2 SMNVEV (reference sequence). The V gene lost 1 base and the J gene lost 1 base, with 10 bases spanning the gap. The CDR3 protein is CASSLWGVFQETQYF. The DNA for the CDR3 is TGTGCCAGCAGTTTATGGGGGGTATTCCAAGAGACCCAGTACTTC.

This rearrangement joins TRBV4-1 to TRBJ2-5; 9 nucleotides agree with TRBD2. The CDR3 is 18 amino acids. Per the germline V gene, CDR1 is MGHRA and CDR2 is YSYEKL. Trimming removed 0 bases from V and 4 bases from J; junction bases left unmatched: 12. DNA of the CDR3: TGCGCCAGCAGCCAAGATCAGGTCCGAGCGGGAGGAGGAGAGACCCAGTACTTC. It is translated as CASSQDQVRAGGGETQYF.

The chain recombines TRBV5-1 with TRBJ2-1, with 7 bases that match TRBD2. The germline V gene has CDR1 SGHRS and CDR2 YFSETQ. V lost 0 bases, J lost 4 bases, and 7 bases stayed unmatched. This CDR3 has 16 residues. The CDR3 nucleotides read TGCGCCAGCAGCTTGGCCGCGGCTAGCGGATACAATGAGCAGTTCTTC. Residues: CASSLAAASGYNEQFF.

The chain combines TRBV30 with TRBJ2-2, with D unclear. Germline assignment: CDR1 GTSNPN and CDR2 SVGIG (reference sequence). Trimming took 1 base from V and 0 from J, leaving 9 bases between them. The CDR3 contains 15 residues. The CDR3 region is CAWSAVRANTGELFF. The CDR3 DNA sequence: TGTGCCTGGAGTGCCGTCCGGGCGAACACCGGGGAGCTGTTTTTT. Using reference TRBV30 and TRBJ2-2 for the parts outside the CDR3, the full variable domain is SQTIHQWPATLVQPVGSPLSLECTVEGTSNPNLYWYRQAAGRGLQLLFYSVGIGQISSEVPQNLSASRPQDRQFILSSKKLLLSDSGFYLCAWSAVRANTGELFFGEGSRLTVL.

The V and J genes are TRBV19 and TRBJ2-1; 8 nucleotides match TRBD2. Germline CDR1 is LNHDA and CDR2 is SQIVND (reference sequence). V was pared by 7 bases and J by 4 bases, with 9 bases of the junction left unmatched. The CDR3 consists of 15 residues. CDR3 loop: CASTPAGDRYNEQFF. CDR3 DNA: TGTGCCAGTACCCCAGCGGGAGACCGGTACAATGAGCAGTTCTTC.

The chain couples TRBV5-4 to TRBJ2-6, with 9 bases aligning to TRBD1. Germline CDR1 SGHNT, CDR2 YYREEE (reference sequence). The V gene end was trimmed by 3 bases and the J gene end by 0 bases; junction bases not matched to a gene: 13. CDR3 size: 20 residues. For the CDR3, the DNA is TGTGCCAGCAGCTCCAACTTTGGACAGGGGCTCATCTCTGGGGCCAACGTCCTGACTTTC. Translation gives CASSSNFGQGLISGANVLTF.

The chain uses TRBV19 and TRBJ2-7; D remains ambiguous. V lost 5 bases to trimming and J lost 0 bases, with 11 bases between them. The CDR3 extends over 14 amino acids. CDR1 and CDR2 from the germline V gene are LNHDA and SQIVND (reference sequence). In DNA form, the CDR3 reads TGTGCCAGTAGTTTGCGACACAGCTCCTACGAGCAGTACTTC. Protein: CASSLRHSSYEQYF.

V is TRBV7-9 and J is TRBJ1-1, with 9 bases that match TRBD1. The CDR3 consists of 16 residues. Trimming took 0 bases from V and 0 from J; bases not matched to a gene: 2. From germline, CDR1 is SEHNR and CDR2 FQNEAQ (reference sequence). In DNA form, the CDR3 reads TGTGCCAGCAGCTTAGCAGGGACAGGGATGAACACTGAAGCTTTCTTT. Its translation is CASSLAGTGMNTEAFF.

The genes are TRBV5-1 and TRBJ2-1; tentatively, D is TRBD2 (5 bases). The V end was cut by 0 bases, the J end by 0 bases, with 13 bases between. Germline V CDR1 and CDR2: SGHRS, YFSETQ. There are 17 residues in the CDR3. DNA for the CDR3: TGCGCCAGCAGCTTGGCCCTAATGGGGAGCTCCTACAATGAGCAGTTCTTC. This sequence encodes CASSLALMGSSYNEQFF.

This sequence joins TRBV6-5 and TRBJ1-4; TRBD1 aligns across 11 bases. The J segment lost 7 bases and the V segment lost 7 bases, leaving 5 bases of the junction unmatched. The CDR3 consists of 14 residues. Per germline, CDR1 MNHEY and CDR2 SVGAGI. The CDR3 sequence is CASKGGTGGEKLFF. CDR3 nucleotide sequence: TGTGCCAGCAAGGGAGGGACAGGGGGTGAAAAACTGTTTTTT.

The CDR3 DNA follows: TGTGCCTGGAGTGTACTCACAGGGGGCGGTGGCTACACCTTC. Translated: CAWSVLTGGGGYTF. The chain employs TRBV30 and TRBJ1-2; 9 positions agree with TRBD1. The junction had 6 bases not matched to a gene; V was cut back by 0 bases and J by 7 bases. Germline assignment: CDR1 GTSNPN and CDR2 SVGIG (reference sequence). This CDR3 is built from 14 residues. Full variable domain (outside the CDR3, taken from reference TRBV30 and TRBJ1-2): SQTIHQWPATLVQPVGSPLSLECTVEGTSNPNLYWYRQAAGRGLQLLFYSVGIGQISSEVPQNLSASRPQDRQFILSSKKLLLSDSGFYLCAWSVLTGGGGYTFGSGTRLTVV.